This TCR beta chain was captured by sequencing in a study of CD8 T cells in Susac syndrome (dated by TCRdb to about 2019). Turning to the overall study: Of the Susac syndrome patients who were sequenced, about eight were in clinical remission while six had clinically active disease. The study used repertoire sequencing to test whether antigen drove CD8+ T cell activation and differentiation in Susac syndrome. At blood withdrawal, Susac syndrome patients were either therapy-naive, taking corticosteroids (in some cases with IVIg as well), or taking IVIg alone. General findings and caveats noted by the study authors: No clonal expansion was detected in the CD4+ T cell repertoire of Susac syndrome patients. The study acknowledged that relatively few individuals were included in the TCR sequencing and HLA analysis.

Remarks on this clonotype: The antigen it binds to is not known. Within one base of it there is no much larger clone, and no base qualities were kept.

The CDR3 holds 17 amino acids from the cysteine to the phenylalanine. Only the CDR3 DNA is retained, 51 bases long and in frame from the first base. Trimming accounts for 0 bases at V and 4 bases at J, while the number of junction bases matched to no gene is 7. CDR1 and CDR2, looked up from the germline V gene, are SGHRS and YFSETQ. RNA was extracted using the RNeasy kit, and about 0.5 to 1 ug of the RNA was reverse transcribed with random hexamers. The immunoSEQ multiplex PCR assay, covering 54 Vbeta and 13 Jbeta segments, was used to amplify TCR beta CDR3 regions. PCR amplification bias was corrected by using a synthetic template baseline for primer optimization and computational correction. Per the authors' processing: Reads were annotated to V, D and J genes per IMGT and analyzed with immunoSEQ Analyzer, keeping only productive sequences. To calculate clonality, Shannon entropy was normalized by log2 of the number of productive unique sequences and then subtracted from one. Public and private clones were assessed among the 100 most prevalent clones of each patient and control. Clones were defined as Susac-specific when absent from the healthy and MS cohorts, from about 1,100 published viral clones and from other ImmuneACCESS disease sequences. TCRdb cleaned the public reads at Q25 with fastp, built clones with MiXCR and kept in-frame beta chains. Under each unique CDR3 protein, matching rows form one entry showing the most common genes and DNA. The V and J calls shown here were made by TCRdb, not taken from the authors' results. For this sample the table gives around 170,000 distinct CDR3 sequences, of which 90% to 96% were detected only once. Approximately 0.1% of the sample goes to the ten largest clones.

Peripheral blood CD8+ and CD4+ T cells from healthy donors, Susac syndrome patients and multiple sclerosis patients were profiled by high-throughput TCR beta sequencing. The Susac syndrome patients fulfilled recently defined diagnostic criteria for either definite or probable disease. CD8+ TEMRA cells were enriched by FACS, while bulk CD8+ and CD4+ T cells were purified by magnetic negative isolation. Blood was drawn into EDTA tubes, processed within 24 hours, and PBMCs were isolated by density gradient centrifugation. PBMCs intended for TCR sequencing were frozen in liquid nitrogen and were later thawed in a 37 degrees C water bath. Purity of sorted or isolated CD4+, CD8+ and CD8+ TEMRA cells was at least 90%.

The sequence joins TRBV5-1 to TRBJ2-1; TRBD2 fits 10 bases in the junction. The sequence derives from a human donor with Susac syndrome. The specimen sequenced was CD4+ T cells from PBMCs. The CDR3 protein: CASSLGISGGTYNEQFF. The DNA reads TGCGCCAGCAGCTTGGGAATTAGCGGGGGGACATACAATGAGCAGTTCTTC.